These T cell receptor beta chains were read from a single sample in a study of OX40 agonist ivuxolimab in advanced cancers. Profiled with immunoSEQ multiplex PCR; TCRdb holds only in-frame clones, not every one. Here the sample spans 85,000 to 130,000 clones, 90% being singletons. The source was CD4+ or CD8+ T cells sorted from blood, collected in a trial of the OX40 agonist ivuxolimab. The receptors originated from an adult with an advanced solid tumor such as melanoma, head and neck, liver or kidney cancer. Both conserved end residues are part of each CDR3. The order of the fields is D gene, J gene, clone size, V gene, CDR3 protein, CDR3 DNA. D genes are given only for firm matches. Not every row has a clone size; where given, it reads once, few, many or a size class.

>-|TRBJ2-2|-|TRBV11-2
CASSFAGDTGELFF
TGTGCCAGCAGCTTTGCAGGGGATACCGGGGAGCTGTTTTTT
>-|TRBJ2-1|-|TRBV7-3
CASSLTSAYEQFF
TGTGCCAGCAGCTTAACTAGCGCCTATGAGCAGTTCTTC
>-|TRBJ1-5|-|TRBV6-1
CASRGGTEGAQHF
TGTGCCAGCAGGGGGGGGACGGAGGGAGCCCAGCATTTT
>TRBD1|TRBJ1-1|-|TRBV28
CASTGQGVTEAFF
TGTGCCAGTACGGGACAGGGGGTCACTGAAGCTTTCTTT
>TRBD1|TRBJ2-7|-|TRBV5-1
CASSFGTGVPYEQYF
TGCGCCAGCAGCTTTGGGACAGGGGTTCCTTACGAGCAGTACTTC
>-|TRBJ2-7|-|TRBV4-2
CASSQGTGRKYF
TGTGCCAGCAGCCAAGGAACAGGGAGGAAGTACTTC
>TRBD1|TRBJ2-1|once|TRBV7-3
CASSSSGGTYNEQFF
TGTGCCAGCAGTTCATCAGGGGGTACCTACAATGAGCAGTTCTTC
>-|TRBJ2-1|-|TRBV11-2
CASSLGIEQFF
TGTGCCAGCAGCTTAGGAATTGAGCAGTTCTTC
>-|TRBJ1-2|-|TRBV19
CATSNREPYGYTF
TGTGCCACCTCTAACAGGGAACCCTATGGCTACACCTTC
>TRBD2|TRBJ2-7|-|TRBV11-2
CASSLGPSGSYEQYF
TGTGCCAGCAGCTTAGGTCCTAGCGGCTCCTACGAGCAGTACTTC
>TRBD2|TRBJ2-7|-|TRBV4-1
CASSLYSGRVGEQYF
TGCGCCAGCAGCCTATATAGCGGGAGAGTCGGCGAGCAGTACTTC
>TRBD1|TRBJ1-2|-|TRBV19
CASRPGQGATHYGYTF
TGTGCCAGTAGGCCGGGACAGGGGGCGACCCACTATGGCTACACCTTC
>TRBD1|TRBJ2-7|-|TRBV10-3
CAISGTGTGGYEQYF
TGTGCCATCAGTGGGACCGGGACAGGGGGCTACGAGCAGTACTTC
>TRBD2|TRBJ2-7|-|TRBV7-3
CASSSGLAGFREQYF
TGTGCCAGCAGCTCGGGACTAGCGGGATTTCGCGAGCAGTACTTC
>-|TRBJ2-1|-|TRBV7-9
CASSLRTGGSEQFF
TGTGCCAGCAGCCTCCGGACAGGCGGGAGTGAGCAGTTCTTC
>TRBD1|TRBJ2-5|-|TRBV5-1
CASSPLTGWETQYF
TGCGCCAGCAGCCCGCTGACAGGGTGGGAGACCCAGTACTTC
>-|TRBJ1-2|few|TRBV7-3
CANPIDGYTF
TGTGCCAACCCCATCGACGGCTACACCTTC
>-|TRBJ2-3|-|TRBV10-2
CASSPGPNSGDTQYF
TGCGCCAGCAGTCCGGGCCCAAATTCGGGAGATACGCAGTATTTT
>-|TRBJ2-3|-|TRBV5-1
CASSLGLEADTQYF
TGCGCCAGCAGCTTGGGGCTAGAAGCAGATACGCAGTATTTT
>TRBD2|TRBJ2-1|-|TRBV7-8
CASSPLAVNEQFF
TGTGCCAGCAGCCCCCTAGCGGTCAATGAGCAGTTCTTC
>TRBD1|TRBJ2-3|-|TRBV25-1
CASRGQGSHAATDTQYF
TGTGCCAGCAGGGGACAGGGAAGTCATGCGGCCACAGATACGCAGTATTTT
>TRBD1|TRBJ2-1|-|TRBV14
CASSQDFLQGIYEQFF
TGTGCCAGCAGCCAAGATTTTTTACAGGGGATCTATGAGCAGTTCTTC